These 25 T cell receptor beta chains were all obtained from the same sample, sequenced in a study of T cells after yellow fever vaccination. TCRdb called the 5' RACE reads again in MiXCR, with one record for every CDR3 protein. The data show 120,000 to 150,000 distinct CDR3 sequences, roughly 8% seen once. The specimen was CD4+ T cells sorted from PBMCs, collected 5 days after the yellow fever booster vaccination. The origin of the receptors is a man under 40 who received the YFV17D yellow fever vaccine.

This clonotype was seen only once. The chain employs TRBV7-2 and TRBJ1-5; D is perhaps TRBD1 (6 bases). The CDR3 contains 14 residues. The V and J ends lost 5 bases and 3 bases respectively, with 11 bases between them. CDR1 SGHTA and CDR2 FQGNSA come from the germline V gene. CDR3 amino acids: CASSIGQTNQPQHF. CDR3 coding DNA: TGTGCCAGCAGCATCGGACAGACCAATCAGCCCCAGCATTTT.

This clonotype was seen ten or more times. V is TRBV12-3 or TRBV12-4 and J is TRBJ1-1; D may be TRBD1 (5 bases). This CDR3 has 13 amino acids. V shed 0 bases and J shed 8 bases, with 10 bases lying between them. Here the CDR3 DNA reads TGTGCCAGCAGTTTAGCAGTCGGGACGGAAGCTTTCTTT. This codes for CASSLAVGTEAFF.

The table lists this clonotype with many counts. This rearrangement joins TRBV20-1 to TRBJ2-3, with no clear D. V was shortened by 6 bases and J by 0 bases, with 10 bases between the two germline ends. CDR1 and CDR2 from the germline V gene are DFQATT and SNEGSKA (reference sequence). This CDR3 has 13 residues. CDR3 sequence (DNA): TGCAGTGCCGACGACCTTAGCACAGATACGCAGTATTTT. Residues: CSADDLSTDTQYF.

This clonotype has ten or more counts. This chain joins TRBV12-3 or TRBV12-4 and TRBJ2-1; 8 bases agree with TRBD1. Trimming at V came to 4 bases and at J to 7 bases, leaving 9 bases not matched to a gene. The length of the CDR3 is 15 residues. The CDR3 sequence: CASSYGTGSWNEQFF. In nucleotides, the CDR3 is TGTGCCAGCAGTTACGGGACAGGTAGCTGGAATGAGCAGTTCTTC.

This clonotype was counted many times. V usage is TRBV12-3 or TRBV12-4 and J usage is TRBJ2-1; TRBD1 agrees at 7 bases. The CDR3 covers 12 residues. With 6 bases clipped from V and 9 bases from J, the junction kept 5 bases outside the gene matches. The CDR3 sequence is CASSQSGGEQFF. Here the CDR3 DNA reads TGTGCCAGCAGCCAGTCAGGGGGTGAGCAGTTCTTC.

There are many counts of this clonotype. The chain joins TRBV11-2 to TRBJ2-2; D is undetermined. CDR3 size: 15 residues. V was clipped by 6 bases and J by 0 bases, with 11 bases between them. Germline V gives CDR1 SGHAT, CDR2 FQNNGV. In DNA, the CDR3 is TGTGCCAGCAGTGAGACGGATTCGAACACCGGGGAGCTGTTTTTT. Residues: CASSETDSNTGELFF. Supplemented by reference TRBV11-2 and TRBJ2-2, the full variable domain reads EAGVAQSPRYKIIEKRQSVAFWCNPISGHATLYWYQQILGQGPKLLIQFQNNGVVDDSQLPKDRFSAERLKGVDSTLKIQPAKLEDSAVYLCASSETDSNTGELFFGEGSRLTVL.

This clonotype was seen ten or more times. CDR3 nucleotides: TGCAGCGGATGGACTGGGGCCAACGTCCTGACTTTC. It is translated as CSGWTGANVLTF. The chain has TRBV29-1 and TRBJ2-6; D is unresolved. Trimming cost V 7 bases and J 2 bases, with 6 bases left between them. Germline loops: CDR1 SQVTM, CDR2 ANQGSEA. This CDR3 has 12 residues. The entire variable domain, with the rest obtained from reference TRBV29-1 and TRBJ2-6, is as follows: SAVISQKPSRDICQRGTSLTIQCQVDSQVTMMFWYRQQPGQSLTLIATANQGSEATYESGFVIDKFPISRPNLTFSTLTVSNMSPEDSSIYLCSGWTGANVLTFGAGSRLTVL.

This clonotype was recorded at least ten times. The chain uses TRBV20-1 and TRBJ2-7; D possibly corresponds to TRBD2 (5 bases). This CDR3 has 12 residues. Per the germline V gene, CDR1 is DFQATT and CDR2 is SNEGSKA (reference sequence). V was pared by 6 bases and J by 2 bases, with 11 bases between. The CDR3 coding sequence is TGCAGTGCCCAGGCCGGGGCCTACGAGCAGTACTTC. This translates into CSAQAGAYEQYF.

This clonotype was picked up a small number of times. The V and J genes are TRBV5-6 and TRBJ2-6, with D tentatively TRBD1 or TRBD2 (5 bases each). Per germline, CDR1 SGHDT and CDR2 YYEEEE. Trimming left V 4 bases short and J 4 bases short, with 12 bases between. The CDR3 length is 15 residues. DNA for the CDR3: TGTGCCAGCAGCCCCCGAGGGGTCGGGGCCAACGTCCTGACTTTC. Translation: CASSPRGVGANVLTF.

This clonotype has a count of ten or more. The CDR3, as DNA: TGTGCCAGTAGTGGCGAGACTAGCGGAAAAGAGACCCAGTACTTC. It specifies CASSGETSGKETQYF. V and J are TRBV19 and TRBJ2-5; 9 bases are shared with TRBD2. Germline V gives CDR1 LNHDA, CDR2 SQIVND (reference sequence). Germline trimming cut 5 bases from V and 3 bases from J; bases unmatched to any gene: 7. The CDR3 runs to 15 residues.

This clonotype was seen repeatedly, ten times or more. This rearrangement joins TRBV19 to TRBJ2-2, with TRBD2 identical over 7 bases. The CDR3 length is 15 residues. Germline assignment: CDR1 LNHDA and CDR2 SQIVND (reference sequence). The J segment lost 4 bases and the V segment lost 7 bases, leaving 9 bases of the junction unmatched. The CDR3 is CASNPGRASTGELFF. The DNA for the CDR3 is TGTGCCAGTAACCCGGGGAGGGCCAGCACCGGGGAGCTGTTTTTT.

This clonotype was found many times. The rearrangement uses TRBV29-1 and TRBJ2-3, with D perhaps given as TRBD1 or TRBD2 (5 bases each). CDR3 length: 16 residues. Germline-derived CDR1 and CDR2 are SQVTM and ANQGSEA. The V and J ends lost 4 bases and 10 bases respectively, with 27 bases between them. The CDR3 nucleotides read TGCAGCGTTGTATCGGGAAGGCAGGGAATTTATTTTGCGCAGTATTTT. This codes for CSVVSGRQGIYFAQYF.

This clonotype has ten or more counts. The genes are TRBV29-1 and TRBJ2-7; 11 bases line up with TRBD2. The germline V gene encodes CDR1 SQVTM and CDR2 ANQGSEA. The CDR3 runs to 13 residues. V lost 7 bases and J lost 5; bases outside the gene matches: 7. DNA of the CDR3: TGCAGCGCTTTAGCGGGAGGGCCTGACGAGCAGTACTTC. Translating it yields CSALAGGPDEQYF.

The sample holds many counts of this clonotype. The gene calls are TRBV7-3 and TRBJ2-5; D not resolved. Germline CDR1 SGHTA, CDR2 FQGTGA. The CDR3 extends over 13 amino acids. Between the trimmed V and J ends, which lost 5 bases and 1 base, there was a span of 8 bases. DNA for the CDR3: TGTGCCAGCAGCCCCGGCTCCCAAGAGACCCAGTACTTC. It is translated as CASSPGSQETQYF.

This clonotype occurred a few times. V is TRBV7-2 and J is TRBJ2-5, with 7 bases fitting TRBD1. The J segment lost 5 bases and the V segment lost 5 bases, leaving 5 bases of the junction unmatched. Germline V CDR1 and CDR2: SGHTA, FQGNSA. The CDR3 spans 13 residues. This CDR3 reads CASSLGTVETQYF. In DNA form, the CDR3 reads TGTGCCAGCAGCCTAGGGACAGTCGAGACCCAGTACTTC.

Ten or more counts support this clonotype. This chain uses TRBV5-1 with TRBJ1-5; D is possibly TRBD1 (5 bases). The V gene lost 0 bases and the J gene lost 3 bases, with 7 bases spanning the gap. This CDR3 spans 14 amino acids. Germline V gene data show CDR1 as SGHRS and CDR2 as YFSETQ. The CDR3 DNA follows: TGCGCCAGCAGCTTGGAAGGGGACAATCAGCCCCAGCATTTT. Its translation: CASSLEGDNQPQHF.

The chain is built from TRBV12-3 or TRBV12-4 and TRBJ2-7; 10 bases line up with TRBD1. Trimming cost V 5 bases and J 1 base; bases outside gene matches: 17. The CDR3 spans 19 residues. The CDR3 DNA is TGTGCCAGCAGTGCGGATAGGACAGGGGGTCCCATTGTGTCCTACGAGCAGTACTTC. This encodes CASSADRTGGPIVSYEQYF.

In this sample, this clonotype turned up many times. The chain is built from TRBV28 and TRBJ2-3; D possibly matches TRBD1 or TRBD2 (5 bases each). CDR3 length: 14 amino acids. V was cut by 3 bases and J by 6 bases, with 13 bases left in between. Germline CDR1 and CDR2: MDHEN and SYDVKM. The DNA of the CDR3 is TGTGCCAGCAGTTTGTCGGGGCCGGTGGATACGCAGTATTTT. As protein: CASSLSGPVDTQYF.

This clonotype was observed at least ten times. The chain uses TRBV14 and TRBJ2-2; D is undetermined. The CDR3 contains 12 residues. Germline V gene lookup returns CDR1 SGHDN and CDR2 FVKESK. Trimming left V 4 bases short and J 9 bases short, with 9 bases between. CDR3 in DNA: TGTGCCAGCAGCCGGAACGGCCGGGAGCTGTTTTTT. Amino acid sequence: CASSRNGRELFF. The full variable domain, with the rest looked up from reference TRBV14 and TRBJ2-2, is EAGVTQFPSHSVIEKGQTVTLRCDPISGHDNLYWYRRVMGKEIKFLLHFVKESKQDESGMPNNRFLAERTGGTYSTLKVQPAELEDSGVYFCASSRNGRELFFGEGSRLTVL.

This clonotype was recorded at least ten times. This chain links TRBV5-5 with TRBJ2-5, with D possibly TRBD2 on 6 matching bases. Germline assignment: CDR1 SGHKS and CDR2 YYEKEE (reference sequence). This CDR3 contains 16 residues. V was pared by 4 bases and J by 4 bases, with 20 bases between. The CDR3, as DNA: TGTGCCAGCAGCCCCCCCCAGGCGGGAAGAGGAGAGACCCAGTACTTC. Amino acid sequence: CASSPPQAGRGETQYF.

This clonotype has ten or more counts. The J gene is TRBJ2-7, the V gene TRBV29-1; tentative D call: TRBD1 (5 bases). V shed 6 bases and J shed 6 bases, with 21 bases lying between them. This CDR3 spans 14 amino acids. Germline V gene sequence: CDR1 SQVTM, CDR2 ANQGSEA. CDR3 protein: CSVVTSGSWGEQYF. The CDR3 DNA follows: TGCAGCGTCGTTACTTCAGGGTCCTGGGGCGAGCAGTACTTC.

CDR3 DNA sequence: TGTGCCAGCAGTAGTGATATGGGGGGAGTTAACTATGGCTACACCTTC. Translating it yields CASSSDMGGVNYGYTF. This rearrangement joins TRBV2 to TRBJ1-2; TRBD1 is a possible D gene (5 bases). Germline V gene data show CDR1 as SNHLY and CDR2 as FYNNEI. V lost 5 bases and J 1 base, leaving 17 bases between the germline ends. There are 16 residues in the CDR3.

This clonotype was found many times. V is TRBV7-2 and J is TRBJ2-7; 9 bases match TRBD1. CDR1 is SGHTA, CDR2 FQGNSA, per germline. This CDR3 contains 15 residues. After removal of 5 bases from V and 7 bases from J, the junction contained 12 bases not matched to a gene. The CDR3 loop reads CASSAEQGAVWEQYF. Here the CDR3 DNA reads TGTGCCAGCAGCGCCGAACAGGGGGCCGTTTGGGAGCAGTACTTC.

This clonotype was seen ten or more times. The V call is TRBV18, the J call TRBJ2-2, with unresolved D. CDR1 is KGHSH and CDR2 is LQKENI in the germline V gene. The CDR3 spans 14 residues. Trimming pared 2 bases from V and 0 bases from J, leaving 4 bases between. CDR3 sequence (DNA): TGTGCCAGCTCACCAAGGGCGAACACCGGGGAGCTGTTTTTT. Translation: CASSPRANTGELFF.

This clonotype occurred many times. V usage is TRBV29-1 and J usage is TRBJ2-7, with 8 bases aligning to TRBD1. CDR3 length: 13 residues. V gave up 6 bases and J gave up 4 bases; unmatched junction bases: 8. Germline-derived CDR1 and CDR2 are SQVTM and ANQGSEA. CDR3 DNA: TGCAGCGTCCGTGGACAGGGCCAGTACGAGCAGTACTTC. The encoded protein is CSVRGQGQYEQYF.